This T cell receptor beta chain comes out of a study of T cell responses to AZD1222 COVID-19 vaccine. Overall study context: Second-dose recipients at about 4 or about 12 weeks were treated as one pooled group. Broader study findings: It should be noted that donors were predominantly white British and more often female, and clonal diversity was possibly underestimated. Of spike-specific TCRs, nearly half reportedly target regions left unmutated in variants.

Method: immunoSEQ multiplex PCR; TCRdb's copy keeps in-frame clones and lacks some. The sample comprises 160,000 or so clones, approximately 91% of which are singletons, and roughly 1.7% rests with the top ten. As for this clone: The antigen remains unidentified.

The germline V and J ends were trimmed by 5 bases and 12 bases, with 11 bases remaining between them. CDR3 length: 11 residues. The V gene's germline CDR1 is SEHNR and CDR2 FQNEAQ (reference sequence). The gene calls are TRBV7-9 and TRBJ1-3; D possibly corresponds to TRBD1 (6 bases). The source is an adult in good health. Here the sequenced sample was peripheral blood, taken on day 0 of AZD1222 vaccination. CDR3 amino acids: CASSLLGGIYF. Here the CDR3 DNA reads TGTGCCAGCAGCCTTCTAGGGGGCATATATTTT.